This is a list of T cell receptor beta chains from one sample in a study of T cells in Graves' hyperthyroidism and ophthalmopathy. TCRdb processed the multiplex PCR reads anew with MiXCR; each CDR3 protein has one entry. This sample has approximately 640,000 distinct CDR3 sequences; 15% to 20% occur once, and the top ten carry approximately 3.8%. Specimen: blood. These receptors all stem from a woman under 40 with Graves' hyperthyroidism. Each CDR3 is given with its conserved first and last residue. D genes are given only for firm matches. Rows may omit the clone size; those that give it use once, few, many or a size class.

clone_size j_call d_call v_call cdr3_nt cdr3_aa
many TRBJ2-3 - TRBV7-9 TGTGCCAGCAGCTTAGATGGTAGTGGCACAGATACGCAGTATTTT CASSLDGSGTDTQYF
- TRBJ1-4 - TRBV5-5 TGTGCCAGCAGCTTGGGAGGGGTTTCAGAAGAAAAACTGTTTTTT CASSLGGVSEEKLFF
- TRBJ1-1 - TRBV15 TGTGCCACCAGCGCCTGGGACACTGAAGCTTTCTTT CATSAWDTEAFF
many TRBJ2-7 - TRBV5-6 TGTGCCAGCAGCTCCATGGAGGCCGAGCAGTACTTC CASSSMEAEQYF
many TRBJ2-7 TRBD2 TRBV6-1 TGTGCCAGCGGGACTAGCGGGATCTACGAGCAGTACTTC CASGTSGIYEQYF
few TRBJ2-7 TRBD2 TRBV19 TGTGCCAGTAGTTCCCGGACTAGCGGGAACTACGAGCAGTACTTC CASSSRTSGNYEQYF
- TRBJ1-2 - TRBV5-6 TGTGCCAGCAGCTTCCCTAGGAGATTGTTAAACTATGGCTACACCTTC CASSFPRRLLNYGYTF
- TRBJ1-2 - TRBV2 TGTGCCAGCAGGACAATTGGACCCTTGGGCTACACCTTC CASRTIGPLGYTF
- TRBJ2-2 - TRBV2 TGTGCCAGCAGTGAGGGCAGTGACACCGGGGAGCTGTTTTTT CASSEGSDTGELFF
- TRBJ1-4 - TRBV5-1 TGCGCCAGCAGCTTCCGGGACCCCAATGAAAAACTGTTTTTT CASSFRDPNEKLFF
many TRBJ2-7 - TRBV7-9 TGTGCCAGCACCCCGACGGCCTCCTACGAGCAGTACTTC CASTPTASYEQYF
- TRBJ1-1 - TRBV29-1 TGCAGCGTGGAGGGGCAGGCCCCTGAAGCTTTCTTT CSVEGQAPEAFF